What follows are 18 T cell receptor beta chains derived from one specimen sequenced in a study of Graves' ophthalmopathy and Graves' hyperthyroidism (dated by TCRdb to 2017 to 2018). This sample was sequenced with an Illumina HiSeq 2000. For repertoire sequencing, TCR beta CDR3 regions were amplified from RNA transcripts. HTBI primers and the Qiagen OneStep RT-PCR kit were used in a first-round RT-PCR, which was followed by a second-round multiplex PCR, size selection and purification. Through fastp at Q25 and MiXCR, TCRdb rebuilt clones from the public reads, retaining in-frame beta chains. When rows share a CDR3 protein, they turn into one entry using the most common DNA and genes. Within this sample are approximately 700,000 distinct CDR3 sequences, with about 41% of them counted one time only. The top ten hold roughly 3% of the sample. Input material: peripheral blood. Source of these receptors: an adult man with Graves' ophthalmopathy.

The chain joins TRBV2 to TRBJ1-6; possibly TRBD1 for D (5 bases). Germline V gene data show CDR1 as SNHLY and CDR2 as FYNNEI. V lost 7 bases, J lost 13 bases, and 17 bases lay in between. CDR3 size: 13 residues. CDR3 residues: CASTSRGYQPLHF. The DNA for the CDR3 is TGTGCCAGCACCAGTAGGGGTTATCAGCCCCTCCACTTT.

To note about this clonotype: This may be a read error, as it is one base from a much larger clone. The chain combines TRBV7-9 with TRBJ1-2, with D maybe TRBD1 (6 bases). V gave up 4 bases and J gave up 2 bases, with 11 bases separating them. Germline CDR1 reads SEHNR; CDR2 reads FQNEAQ (reference sequence). The CDR3 spans 14 residues. In DNA form, the CDR3 reads TGTGCCAGCAGCTCAGGGGCCTCCAACTATGGCTACACCTTC. Translating gives CASSSGASNYGYTF.

This chain joins TRBV20-1 and TRBJ2-7; D is undetermined. This CDR3 contains 11 residues. Trimming took 2 bases from V and 5 from J, leaving 7 bases between them. The germline V gene has CDR1 DFQATT and CDR2 SNEGSKA (reference sequence). CDR3 protein: CSARPRDEQYF. CDR3 sequence (DNA): TGCAGTGCTAGACCCCGGGACGAGCAGTACTTC.

The CDR3 region is CASGASGTENEKLFF. Written as DNA, the CDR3 is TGTGCCAGCGGGGCTAGCGGGACGGAGAATGAAAAACTGTTTTTT. The rearrangement joins TRBV10-3 to TRBJ1-4; a possible D gene is TRBD1 (5 bases). This CDR3 comprises 15 residues. Germline CDR1 reads ENHRY; CDR2 reads SYGVKD. V lost 10 bases, J lost 5 bases, and 20 bases lay in between.

This clonotype was observed at least ten times. This rearrangement joins TRBV6-1 to TRBJ1-1, with unresolved D. The CDR3 contains 13 residues. The V gene lost 7 bases and the J gene lost 1 base, with 10 bases spanning the gap. Germline V lookup: CDR1 MNHNS, CDR2 SASEGT. CDR3 residues: CASTSWANTEAFF. The CDR3 DNA is TGTGCCAGCACCTCGTGGGCGAACACTGAAGCTTTCTTT.

A few counts support this clonotype. The chain is built from TRBV12-3 or TRBV12-4 and TRBJ1-2; 7 bases match TRBD1. The CDR3 is 12 residues long. Germline trimming cut 4 bases from V and 8 bases from J; bases unmatched to any gene: 4. The CDR3 region has the DNA TGTGCCAGCAGTTACCTGGACAGGGGCTACACCTTC. Translating it yields CASSYLDRGYTF.

J is TRBJ1-5 and V is TRBV15; no firm D call. V gave up 0 bases and J gave up 0 bases, with 6 bases separating them. The CDR3 length is 15 residues. CDR1 LNHNV and CDR2 YYDKDF come from the germline V gene (reference sequence). The CDR3 spells CATSRDGISNQPQHF. In DNA form, the CDR3 reads TGTGCCACCAGCAGAGATGGGATTAGCAATCAGCCCCAGCATTTT.

In this sample, this clonotype turned up a few times. This clone may be a read error of a much larger clone one base away. This chain uses TRBV7-8 with TRBJ2-5, with 11 bases that match TRBD2. CDR1 SGHVS and CDR2 FQNEAQ come from the germline V gene. This CDR3 region has 15 residues. For the CDR3, the DNA is TGTGCCAGCAGACCGAATAGCGGGAGGGCAGAGGCCCAGTACTTC. Its translation: CASRPNSGRAEAQYF.

The chain joins TRBV7-9 to TRBJ2-5, with a tentative D call TRBD1 (6 bases). Trimming cost V 1 base and J 6 bases, with 12 bases left between them. The germline V gene encodes CDR1 SEHNR and CDR2 FQNEAQ (reference sequence). The CDR3 covers 14 residues. The CDR3 region has the DNA TGTGCCAGCAGCTTAGGAACAGGGTTAAAGACCCAGTACTTC. It encodes CASSLGTGLKTQYF.

V gene TRBV6-6 combines with J gene TRBJ1-3, with D tentatively TRBD1 (6 bases). There are 17 residues in the CDR3. Trimming removed 0 bases from V and 6 bases from J, with 18 bases in between. Germline-derived CDR1 and CDR2 are MNHNY and SVGAGI (reference sequence). The CDR3 DNA sequence: TGTGCCAGCAGTTACTCGAGAGTAGGGGGAACATCAAACACCATATATTTT. Protein: CASSYSRVGGTSNTIYF.

About this clonotype: Sequence at one end of the junction differs from germline and may be a read error. The chain couples TRBV7-7 to TRBJ2-5; D may be TRBD2 (6 bases). This CDR3 spans 17 amino acids. The germline CDR1 and CDR2 sequences are SSHAT and FNYEAQ (reference sequence). CDR3 sequence reads: CASSKSAGTAREETQYF. The CDR3 nucleotides read TGTGCTAGCAGCAAATCCGCAGGGACCGCACGGGAGGAGACCCAGTACTTC. The variable domain in full, with the rest retrieved from reference TRBV7-7 and TRBJ2-5, is GAGVSQSPRYKVTKRGQDVTLRCDPISSHATLYWYQQALGQGPEFLTYFNYEAQPDKSGLPSDRFSAERPEGSISTLTIQRTEQRDSAMYRCASSKSAGTAREETQYFGPGTRLLVL.

The chain has TRBV9 and TRBJ2-5, with TRBD2 identical over 9 bases. Trimming took 0 bases from V and 4 from J; bases not matched to a gene: 10. The CDR3 is made up of 17 amino acids. Germline V CDR1 and CDR2: SGDLS, YYNGEE. The CDR3 DNA follows: TGTGCCAGCAGCGTAGGAAGTAGCGGGAGTAGAGGAGAGACCCAGTACTTC. Translating gives CASSVGSSGSRGETQYF.

The chain recombines TRBV2 with TRBJ1-5; D remains unclear. CDR3 size: 12 residues. The V end was cut by 6 bases, the J end by 14 bases, with 17 bases between. Germline assignment: CDR1 SNHLY and CDR2 FYNNEI. The DNA of the CDR3 is TGTGCCAGCAGAGGACTTAACACCGGGGAGCATTTT. Its protein product is CASRGLNTGEHF. Using reference TRBV2 and TRBJ1-5 for the parts outside the CDR3, the full variable domain is EPEVTQTPSHQVTQMGQEVILRCVPISNHLYFYWYRQILGQKVEFLVSFYNNEISEKSEIFDDQFSVERPDGSNFTLKIRSTKLEDSAMYFCASRGLNTGEHFGDGTRLSIL.

Ten or more counts support this clonotype. The V and J genes are TRBV10-3 and TRBJ2-7; 7 bases map to TRBD1. Germline V gives CDR1 ENHRY, CDR2 SYGVKD. This CDR3 is built from 12 residues. V was clipped by 11 bases and J by 5 bases; unmatched bases: 9. For the CDR3, the DNA is TGTGCCGCGACGACAGGGACCCACGAGCAGTACTTC. It codes for CAATTGTHEQYF.

This clonotype was seen at least ten times. The J gene is TRBJ1-4, the V gene TRBV2; no reliable D call. V shed 1 base and J shed 6 bases, with 9 bases lying between them. The CDR3 is 14 amino acids. The germline V gene has CDR1 SNHLY and CDR2 FYNNEI. The CDR3 is CASSEGGRDEKLFF. The CDR3 DNA reads TGTGCCAGCAGTGAAGGGGGTCGGGATGAAAAACTGTTTTTT.

This clonotype was counted many times. This chain links TRBV10-2 with TRBJ2-2; the match to TRBD2 covers 11 bases. Germline V lookup: CDR1 WSHSY, CDR2 SAAADI. This CDR3 has 17 amino acids. V shed 3 bases, J shed 3 bases, and the junction held 6 bases outside the gene matches. The CDR3 sequence is CASSDAASGGYTGELFF. CDR3 nucleotide sequence: TGCGCCAGCAGTGATGCGGCTAGCGGGGGGTACACCGGGGAGCTGTTTTTT.

The chain recombines TRBV4-1 with TRBJ2-2; D unresolved. Germline loops: CDR1 MGHRA, CDR2 YSYEKL. Trimming shortened V by 4 bases and J by 0 bases, and 9 bases separated the two germline ends. The CDR3 contains 15 residues. DNA of the CDR3: TGCGCCAGCAGCCTCGACAACGCGAACACCGGGGAGCTGTTTTTT. Translation: CASSLDNANTGELFF.

This clonotype was observed many times. The chain combines TRBV7-9 with TRBJ2-5; a weak D match, TRBD2 (5 bases). V was clipped by 5 bases and J by 2 bases, with 18 bases between them. The CDR3 is made up of 16 amino acids. Germline loops: CDR1 SEHNR, CDR2 FQNEAQ (reference sequence). The CDR3 spells CASSPLTSTLQETQYF. The CDR3 nucleotides read TGTGCCAGCAGCCCACTAACTAGTACTCTACAAGAGACCCAGTACTTC.